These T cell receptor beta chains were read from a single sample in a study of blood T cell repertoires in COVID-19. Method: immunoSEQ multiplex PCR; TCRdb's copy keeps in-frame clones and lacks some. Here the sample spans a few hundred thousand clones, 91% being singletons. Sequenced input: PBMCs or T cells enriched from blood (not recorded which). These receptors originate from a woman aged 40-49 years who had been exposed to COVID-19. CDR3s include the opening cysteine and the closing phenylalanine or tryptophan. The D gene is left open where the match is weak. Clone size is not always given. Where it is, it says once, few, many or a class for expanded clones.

cdr3_nt: TGTGCCAGCAGTTACATTGGGGCGAACACTGAAGCTTTCTTT; cdr3_aa: CASSYIGANTEAFF; cdr3_length: 14; clone_size: .; j_call: TRBJ1-1; v_call: TRBV6-2/TRBV6-3; d_call: .
cdr3_nt: TGTGCCAGCAGCACCCCGAGCGGGGGAACCTACGAGCAGTACTTC; cdr3_aa: CASSTPSGGTYEQYF; cdr3_length: 15; clone_size: .; j_call: TRBJ2-7; v_call: TRBV5-6; d_call: TRBD2
cdr3_nt: TGTGCCAGCAGCTTAACGCTAGCGGGAGGAGCGGCAGATACGCAGTATTTT; cdr3_aa: CASSLTLAGGAADTQYF; cdr3_length: 17; clone_size: .; j_call: TRBJ2-3; v_call: TRBV7-2; d_call: TRBD2
cdr3_nt: TGTGCCAGCAATCGCCAGGGGAACACTGAAGCTTTCTTT; cdr3_aa: CASNRQGNTEAFF; cdr3_length: 13; clone_size: few; j_call: TRBJ1-1; v_call: TRBV12-3/TRBV12-4; d_call: .
cdr3_nt: TGTGCCAGCAGCCCGGGACTAGCGGACAACACAGATACGCAGTATTTT; cdr3_aa: CASSPGLADNTDTQYF; cdr3_length: 16; clone_size: .; j_call: TRBJ2-3; v_call: TRBV11-3; d_call: TRBD2
cdr3_nt: TGTGCCAGCAGCCCCTCCCCTAATACAGGGAACTATGGCTACACCTTC; cdr3_aa: CASSPSPNTGNYGYTF; cdr3_length: 16; clone_size: .; j_call: TRBJ1-2; v_call: TRBV5-5; d_call: .
cdr3_nt: TGTGCCAGCACCTCGTATGGGGCAGGGGTGACCACTGAAGCTTTCTTT; cdr3_aa: CASTSYGAGVTTEAFF; cdr3_length: 16; clone_size: .; j_call: TRBJ1-1; v_call: TRBV2; d_call: .
cdr3_nt: TGCGCCAGCAGCCAAGGACAGAGAAGGGATTCACCCCTCCACTTT; cdr3_aa: CASSQGQRRDSPLHF; cdr3_length: 15; clone_size: once; j_call: TRBJ1-6; v_call: TRBV5-1; d_call: .
cdr3_nt: TGTGCCAGCACCTTGGGGGTCGGGGGCTACACCTTC; cdr3_aa: CASTLGVGGYTF; cdr3_length: 12; clone_size: .; j_call: TRBJ1-2; v_call: TRBV5-4; d_call: .
cdr3_nt: TGTGCCAGCAGCTTGTTGGCTAGCAATCAGCCCCAGCATTTT; cdr3_aa: CASSLLASNQPQHF; cdr3_length: 14; clone_size: .; j_call: TRBJ1-5; v_call: TRBV5-6; d_call: .
cdr3_nt: TGTGCCAGTAAAACACAGGGTACTGGAAACACCATATATTTT; cdr3_aa: CASKTQGTGNTIYF; cdr3_length: 14; clone_size: .; j_call: TRBJ1-3; v_call: TRBV19; d_call: .
cdr3_nt: TGTGCCAGCAAACCCCGGATGCGGGAGACCCAGTACTTC; cdr3_aa: CASKPRMRETQYF; cdr3_length: 13; clone_size: once; j_call: TRBJ2-5; v_call: TRBV5-8; d_call: .
cdr3_nt: TGTGCCAGTAGTGTGACAAATCGAAACACCATATATTTT; cdr3_aa: CASSVTNRNTIYF; cdr3_length: 13; clone_size: few; j_call: TRBJ1-3; v_call: TRBV19; d_call: .
cdr3_nt: TGTGCCAGCAGCCAAACGGGACTGACGCAGCCCCAGCATTTT; cdr3_aa: CASSQTGLTQPQHF; cdr3_length: 14; clone_size: .; j_call: TRBJ1-5; v_call: TRBV14; d_call: .
cdr3_nt: TGTGCCAGCACCCTACAGGGGGCACGAAACACCATATATTTT; cdr3_aa: CASTLQGARNTIYF; cdr3_length: 14; clone_size: .; j_call: TRBJ1-3; v_call: TRBV7-9; d_call: TRBD1
cdr3_nt: TGCGCCAGCAGCTCGGGGTCGATAACTAACTATGGCTACACCTTC; cdr3_aa: CASSSGSITNYGYTF; cdr3_length: 15; clone_size: .; j_call: TRBJ1-2; v_call: TRBV5-1; d_call: .
cdr3_nt: TGTGCCACTGCCGCAGGGGGCAGAGAGGACGAGCAGTACTTC; cdr3_aa: CATAAGGREDEQYF; cdr3_length: 14; clone_size: .; j_call: TRBJ2-7; v_call: TRBV24-1; d_call: TRBD1
cdr3_nt: TGCGCCAGCAGGTGCGACATCGGCTATGGCTACACCTTC; cdr3_aa: CASRCDIGYGYTF; cdr3_length: 13; clone_size: .; j_call: TRBJ1-2; v_call: TRBV4-1; d_call: .
cdr3_nt: TGTGCCAGCTCACCAACGAATAGGGGGCGTGGGAACACTGAAGCTTTCTTT; cdr3_aa: CASSPTNRGRGNTEAFF; cdr3_length: 17; clone_size: .; j_call: TRBJ1-1; v_call: TRBV18; d_call: TRBD1
cdr3_nt: TGTGCCAGCAGCCTCTCCTACGGGACTAGAAACAATGAGCAGTTCTTC; cdr3_aa: CASSLSYGTRNNEQFF; cdr3_length: 16; clone_size: .; j_call: TRBJ2-1; v_call: TRBV5-6; d_call: TRBD2
cdr3_nt: TGTGCCAGCAGCTTAGGAGGACAGTGGGACACTGAAGCTTTCTTT; cdr3_aa: CASSLGGQWDTEAFF; cdr3_length: 15; clone_size: once; j_call: TRBJ1-1; v_call: TRBV7-3; d_call: .
cdr3_nt: TGTGCCAGCAGTTTGGGCCTGAACACCGGGGAGCTGTTTTTT; cdr3_aa: CASSLGLNTGELFF; cdr3_length: 14; clone_size: .; j_call: TRBJ2-2; v_call: TRBV6-4; d_call: .
cdr3_nt: TGTGCCAGCAGTGGCCGGACAAATAACTATGGCTACACCTTC; cdr3_aa: CASSGRTNNYGYTF; cdr3_length: 14; clone_size: .; j_call: TRBJ1-2; v_call: TRBV6-4; d_call: .
cdr3_nt: TGTGCCAGCAGCCGCCCCGGTCCCTACGAGCAGTACTTC; cdr3_aa: CASSRPGPYEQYF; cdr3_length: 13; clone_size: once; j_call: TRBJ2-7; v_call: TRBV7-2; d_call: .
cdr3_nt: TGTGCCAGCAGCTCCGGACAGGCTAGCAATCAGCCCCAGCATTTT; cdr3_aa: CASSSGQASNQPQHF; cdr3_length: 15; clone_size: .; j_call: TRBJ1-5; v_call: TRBV7-2; d_call: TRBD1
cdr3_nt: TGTGCCAGCTCACCGTTAGCGGGGGGCCCTCAAGAGACCCAGTACTTC; cdr3_aa: CASSPLAGGPQETQYF; cdr3_length: 16; clone_size: .; j_call: TRBJ2-5; v_call: TRBV18; d_call: TRBD2
cdr3_nt: TGTGCCAGCAGCATAGCCGGGACAGGGCGAGCCGGGGAGCTGTTTTTT; cdr3_aa: CASSIAGTGRAGELFF; cdr3_length: 16; clone_size: .; j_call: TRBJ2-2; v_call: TRBV7-2; d_call: TRBD1
cdr3_nt: TGCGCCAGCAGCCGGGCGCCTCAGGGGGGCTACACCTTC; cdr3_aa: CASSRAPQGGYTF; cdr3_length: 13; clone_size: .; j_call: TRBJ1-2; v_call: TRBV5-1; d_call: .
cdr3_nt: TGTGCCAGCAGTTACCGAGACAGTAGAACTGAAGCTTTCTTT; cdr3_aa: CASSYRDSRTEAFF; cdr3_length: 14; clone_size: .; j_call: TRBJ1-1; v_call: TRBV6-5; d_call: .
cdr3_nt: TGTGCCAGCACCTCTCCCCACAGGGCCTATGGCTACACCTTC; cdr3_aa: CASTSPHRAYGYTF; cdr3_length: 14; clone_size: .; j_call: TRBJ1-2; v_call: TRBV6-5; d_call: .
cdr3_nt: TGTGCCTGGAGTGTACGTCGGGGACAGGGAAGCAATCAGCCCCAGCATTTT; cdr3_aa: CAWSVRRGQGSNQPQHF; cdr3_length: 17; clone_size: once; j_call: TRBJ1-5; v_call: TRBV30; d_call: TRBD1
cdr3_nt: TGTGCCAGCAGTCCACTGGGGGGGTATCAGCCCCAGCATTTT; cdr3_aa: CASSPLGGYQPQHF; cdr3_length: 14; clone_size: .; j_call: TRBJ1-5; v_call: TRBV27; d_call: .
cdr3_nt: TGTGCCAGCAGCTTAGCAGGGAACACTGAAGCTTTCTTT; cdr3_aa: CASSLAGNTEAFF; cdr3_length: 13; clone_size: once; j_call: TRBJ1-1; v_call: TRBV7-3; d_call: .